Listed here are 18 T cell receptor beta chains from one sample, sequenced in a study of T-cell memory formation after mild COVID-19. Using its own MiXCR run on the 5' RACE reads, TCRdb lists one record per CDR3 protein. The table has about half a million distinct CDR3 sequences, approximately 18% seen once. The sequenced material came from PBMCs or a T cell subset sorted from them (not recorded which). The receptors stem from an adult woman who had mild COVID-19 (a few samples of this study predate the infection). Cell type and time point are not known.

The V call is TRBV7-8, the J call TRBJ2-5; D gene uncertain. The CDR3 sequence is 15 residues long. Trimming pared 4 bases from V and 1 base from J, leaving 13 bases between. Germline-derived CDR1 and CDR2 are SGHVS and FQNEAQ. The CDR3 region is CASSSTGPTQETQYF. The DNA of the CDR3 is TGTGCCAGCAGCTCCACGGGCCCCACCCAAGAGACCCAGTACTTC.

This clonotype turned up a few times. The chain carries TRBV7-3 and TRBJ1-1; TRBD1 is a possible D gene (5 bases). Per the germline V gene, CDR1 is SGHTA and CDR2 is FQGTGA. The CDR3 loop spans 17 amino acids. V was cut by 2 bases and J by 2 bases, with 18 bases left in between. The CDR3 nucleotides are TGTGCCAGCAGCTTATTGGGACCGACGGCATCAAACACTGAAGCTTTCTTT. As protein: CASSLLGPTASNTEAFF.

The chain recombines TRBV5-6 with TRBJ2-7; D may match TRBD1 or TRBD2 (6 bases each). Trimming shortened V by 3 bases and J by 0 bases, and 16 bases separated the two germline ends. The CDR3 totals 16 residues. In germline, CDR1 is SGHDT, CDR2 YYEEEE. Here the CDR3 DNA reads TGTGCCAGCAGCTCCCTCCCAGGGGAGGCCTCCTACGAGCAGTACTTC. Translated: CASSSLPGEASYEQYF. The full variable domain, rest sourced from reference TRBV5-6 and TRBJ2-7, is DAGVTQSPTHLIKTRGQQVTLRCSPKSGHDTVSWYQQALGQGPQFIFQYYEEEERQRGNFPDRFSGHQFPNYSSELNVNALLLGDSALYLCASSSLPGEASYEQYFGPGTRLTVT.

This clonotype has just a few counts. The chain uses TRBV6-1 and TRBJ1-2; 7 nucleotides line up with TRBD1. The V segment lost 4 bases and the J segment 8 bases; nucleotides outside the gene matches: 7. CDR3 length: 13 amino acids. Looked up from germline, CDR1 is MNHNS and CDR2 is SASEGT. CDR3 sequence: CASSGQGASGYTF. CDR3 sequence (DNA): TGTGCCAGCAGTGGACAGGGCGCATCGGGCTACACCTTC.

This clonotype was observed a few times. This sequence joins TRBV11-3 and TRBJ1-3; D may be TRBD1 (5 bases). CDR1 and CDR2 from the germline V gene are SGHNT and YENEEA. The CDR3 spans 14 residues. Between the trimmed V and J ends, which lost 5 bases and 4 bases, there was a span of 12 bases. The CDR3 coding sequence is TGTGCCAGCAGCACCTCCGGGACCGGAAACACCATATATTTT. Encoded protein: CASSTSGTGNTIYF. Together with reference TRBV11-3 and TRBJ1-3, the CDR3 gives the full variable domain: EAGVVQSPRYKIIEKKQPVAFWCNPISGHNTLYWYLQNLGQGPELLIRYENEEAVDDSQLPKDRFSAERLKGVDSTLKIQPAELGDSAVYLCASSTSGTGNTIYFGEGSWLTVV.

This clonotype occurred a few times. CDR3 bases: TGTGCCAGCAGCGATTCTCCGGGACTGGGAGATGAGCAGTTCTTC. Amino acids: CASSDSPGLGDEQFF. The gene calls are TRBV9 and TRBJ2-1; possibly TRBD2 for D (6 bases). V was pared by 3 bases and J by 8 bases, with 18 bases between. CDR1 and CDR2 from the germline V gene are SGDLS and YYNGEE. This CDR3 has 15 amino acids.

This clonotype was seen ten or more times. This sequence joins TRBV4-1 and TRBJ1-1; D is unclear. Germline V gene lookup returns CDR1 MGHRA and CDR2 YSYEKL. This CDR3 has 12 amino acids. V was cut by 1 base and J by 3 bases, with 3 bases left in between. The CDR3: CASSQGDTEAFF. CDR3 in DNA: TGCGCCAGCAGCCAAGGTGACACTGAAGCTTTCTTT.

The chain is built from TRBV20-1 and TRBJ1-3; no definite D call. With 6 bases removed from V and 0 bases from J, the gap between germline ends came to 12 bases. The CDR3 length is 14 residues. Germline-derived CDR1 and CDR2 are DFQATT and SNEGSKA (reference sequence). The CDR3 sequence: CSAREINSGNTIYF. CDR3 DNA: TGCAGTGCCCGGGAAATTAACTCTGGAAACACCATATATTTT.

The J gene is TRBJ2-5, the V gene TRBV12-3 or TRBV12-4; D is uncertain. This CDR3 comprises 15 residues. The V and J ends lost 7 bases and 2 bases respectively, with 17 bases between them. The CDR3 region has the DNA TGTGCCAGCACCCAGTTTGGTTCAGTTCAAGAGACCCAGTACTTC. This encodes CASTQFGSVQETQYF.

This clonotype occurred a few times. V and J are TRBV5-1 and TRBJ1-2, with 8 positions matching TRBD1. The CDR3 length is 14 residues. Unmatched junction bases numbered 6, after V lost 0 bases and J lost 8 bases. In germline, CDR1 is SGHRS, CDR2 YFSETQ. CDR3 DNA: TGCGCCAGCAGCTTGGCACAGGGGGTTTACGGCTACACCTTC. This sequence encodes CASSLAQGVYGYTF.

This clonotype was recorded many times. The V gene is TRBV18, the J gene TRBJ1-2; no reliable D call. This CDR3 has 14 residues. Trimming removed 5 bases from V and 4 bases from J, with 14 bases in between. The germline V gene has CDR1 KGHSH and CDR2 LQKENI. The CDR3: CASSSIPNSYGYTF. CDR3 nucleotide sequence: TGTGCCAGCTCATCTATCCCTAACAGCTATGGCTACACCTTC.

This clonotype showed up just a few times. This chain links TRBV9 with TRBJ2-3, with TRBD2 matching 9 bases. CDR3 size: 13 residues. Germline trimming cut 10 bases from V and 1 base from J; bases unmatched to any gene: 4. Per the germline V gene, CDR1 is SGDLS and CDR2 is YYNGEE. The CDR3 spells CAGSSGGTDTQYF. CDR3 bases: TGTGCCGGATCTAGCGGGGGCACAGATACGCAGTATTTT.

This clonotype was seen more than once but under ten times. The rearrangement links TRBV20-1 to TRBJ1-1; D is undetermined. V was cut by 3 bases and J by 1 base, with 9 bases left in between. Germline CDR1 and CDR2: DFQATT and SNEGSKA (reference sequence). The CDR3 extends over 13 amino acids. Here the CDR3 DNA reads TGCAGTGCTAGTAAGGGCTGGAACACTGAAGCTTTCTTT. Translating gives CSASKGWNTEAFF.

At least ten counts were recorded for this clonotype. The J gene is TRBJ2-6, the V gene TRBV5-1; D is unresolved. This CDR3 region has 15 residues. Germline V gene data show CDR1 as SGHRS and CDR2 as YFSETQ. Trimming left V 2 bases short and J 0 bases short, with 6 bases between. The CDR3 is CASSLGSSGANVLTF. The CDR3 DNA reads TGCGCCAGCAGCTTAGGTAGCTCTGGGGCCAACGTCCTGACTTTC.

This clonotype was counted many times. The rearrangement links TRBV6-1 to TRBJ2-1; no firm D call. Between the trimmed V and J ends, which lost 2 bases and 7 bases, there was a span of 3 bases. CDR3 size: 11 residues. CDR1 and CDR2 (germline): MNHNS, SASEGT. DNA for the CDR3: TGTGCCAGCAGTGAATGGAATGAGCAGTTCTTC. As protein: CASSEWNEQFF.

The genes are TRBV24-1 and TRBJ2-5; D gene uncertain. The CDR3 spans 13 residues. The germline V and J ends were trimmed by 9 bases and 4 bases, with 14 bases remaining between them. CDR1 and CDR2 from the germline V gene are KGHDR and SFDVKD. The CDR3 is CATASGVLETQYF. As DNA, the CDR3 is TGTGCCACCGCGTCAGGAGTTTTAGAGACCCAGTACTTC.

This clonotype has only a few counts. The V call is TRBV6-2 or TRBV6-3, the J call TRBJ2-5; 7 nucleotides match TRBD2. CDR1 MNHEY and CDR2 SVGEGT come from the germline V gene. The CDR3 covers 14 residues. After removal of 9 bases from V and 1 base from J, the junction contained 8 bases not matched to a gene. The CDR3 coding sequence is TGTGCCAGTGGGATAGCGGGTACCCAAGAGACCCAGTACTTC. Translating it yields CASGIAGTQETQYF.

This clonotype was counted only a few times. The J gene is TRBJ2-1, the V gene TRBV7-3, with 8 bases aligning to TRBD1. V trimming: 5 bases; J trimming: 13 bases; junction bases outside the gene matches: 10. CDR3 size: 13 residues. The germline V gene has CDR1 SGHTA and CDR2 FQGTGA. As DNA, the CDR3 is TGTGCCAGCAGCCCGGACAGGGCCAGAAGACAGTTCTTC. Protein product: CASSPDRARRQFF.